The 8 T cell receptor beta chains listed next were all sequenced from one sample in a study of response to subunit inactivated influenza vaccine. One entry per CDR3 protein, called by TCRdb with MiXCR from the RT-PCR reads. The profile shows 540,000 or so distinct CDR3 sequences, over 10% of them singletons. The source material was PBMCs from blood, sampled more than 35 days after vaccination. All receptors come from a man in his forties or fifties who received an inactivated influenza vaccine.

This clonotype came up a few times. The chain combines TRBV20-1 with TRBJ2-7; D not certain. This CDR3 spans 11 amino acids. V was shortened by 3 bases and J by 6 bases, with 9 bases between the two germline ends. CDR1 and CDR2 (germline): DFQATT, SNEGSKA (reference sequence). The CDR3 nucleotides read TGCAGTGCTAGTTATTTCGGCGAGCAGTACTTC. This gives the protein CSASYFGEQYF.

The chain is built from TRBV27 and TRBJ2-7; 7 bases match TRBD1. The germline gives CDR1 MNHEY, CDR2 SMNVEV (reference sequence). With 5 bases clipped from V and 1 base from J, the junction kept 14 bases outside the gene matches. CDR3 length: 17 amino acids. The CDR3 is CASSPYSRGRRSYEQYF. The CDR3 region has the DNA TGTGCCAGCAGTCCCTATTCTAGGGGGCGGAGGTCCTACGAGCAGTACTTC.

The chain has TRBV23-1 and TRBJ2-7; 7 bases align to TRBD1. TRBV23-1 is known as an ORF, though its function is uncertain. With 3 bases clipped from V and 0 bases from J, the junction kept 5 bases outside the gene matches. The CDR3 has 15 amino acids. For the CDR3, the DNA is TGCGCCAGCAGTCAGGATGGACAGGTCTCCTACGAGCAGTACTTC. It translates to CASSQDGQVSYEQYF.

With respect to this clonotype: Its ends do not fully match the called genes, so a read error is possible. This sequence joins TRBV7-7 and TRBJ2-7; maybe TRBD2 (7 bases). Germline loops: CDR1 SSHAT, CDR2 FNYEAQ (reference sequence). This CDR3 is 13 amino acids long. Written as DNA, the CDR3 is TGTGCTAGCAGCTTAGTAGGGGGGGGCGAGCAGTACTTC. The encoded protein is CASSLVGGGEQYF.

This clonotype appeared a few times. V usage is TRBV28 and J usage is TRBJ1-4; perhaps TRBD1 as D (5 bases). The CDR3 is 13 amino acids. CDR1 and CDR2 (germline): MDHEN, SYDVKM. Trimming stripped 4 bases from V and 7 bases from J, with 10 bases between. The CDR3 reads CASSSPGPEKLFF. The CDR3 DNA reads TGTGCCAGCAGTTCGCCGGGGCCTGAAAAACTGTTTTTT.

This clonotype was counted a few times. The chain joins TRBV20-1 to TRBJ2-1; TRBD2 agrees at 8 bases. Trimming took 4 bases from V and 9 from J; bases not matched to a gene: 5. Germline V gene data show CDR1 as DFQATT and CDR2 as SNEGSKA (reference sequence). The CDR3 runs to 12 residues. CDR3 sequence reads: CSATQRETEQFF. DNA of the CDR3: TGCAGTGCTACCCAGCGGGAGACTGAGCAGTTCTTC.

This clonotype was found a few times. The V and J genes are TRBV3-1 and TRBJ2-7; 7 bases map to TRBD1. V trimming: 0 bases; J trimming: 2 bases; junction bases outside the gene matches: 13. Germline V gene sequence: CDR1 LGHDT, CDR2 YNNKEL (reference sequence). The CDR3 extends over 18 amino acids. The CDR3, as DNA: TGTGCCAGCAGCCAAGATTGGGACAGAATGGGACCAACCTACGAGCAGTACTTC. Protein: CASSQDWDRMGPTYEQYF.

The genes are TRBV3-1 and TRBJ2-1; TRBD2 agrees at 10 bases. Germline loops: CDR1 LGHDT, CDR2 YNNKEL (reference sequence). The CDR3 length is 18 residues. Unmatched junction bases numbered 17, after V lost 3 bases and J lost 9 bases. This CDR3 is CASSHGLAGVMKHSEQFF. The CDR3 DNA is TGTGCCAGCAGCCATGGTCTAGCGGGAGTCATGAAACACAGTGAGCAGTTCTTC.